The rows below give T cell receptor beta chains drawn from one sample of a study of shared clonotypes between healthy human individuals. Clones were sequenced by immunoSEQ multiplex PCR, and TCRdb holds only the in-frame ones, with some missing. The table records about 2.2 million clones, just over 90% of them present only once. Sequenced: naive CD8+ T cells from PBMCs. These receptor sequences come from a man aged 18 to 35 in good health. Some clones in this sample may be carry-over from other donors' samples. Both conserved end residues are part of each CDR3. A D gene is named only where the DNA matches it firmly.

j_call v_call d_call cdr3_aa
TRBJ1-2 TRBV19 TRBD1 CASRTGGDYGYTF
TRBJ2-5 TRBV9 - CASSVGMSQETQYF
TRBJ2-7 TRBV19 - CASSEGPGSSYEQYF
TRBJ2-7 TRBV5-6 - CASSFPSASSYEQYF
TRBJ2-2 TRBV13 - CASSTGSTKGELFF
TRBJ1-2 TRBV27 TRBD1 CASRDRGNYGYTF
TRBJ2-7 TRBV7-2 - CASSPVQGPYEQYF
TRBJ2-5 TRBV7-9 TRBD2 CASSLGGLAGVFQETQYF
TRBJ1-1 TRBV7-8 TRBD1 CASSLAWQGANTEAFF
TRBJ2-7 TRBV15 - CATSRDQDGYEQYF
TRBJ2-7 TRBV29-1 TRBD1 CSAQGETYEQYF
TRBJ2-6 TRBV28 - CATWDLSGANVLTF
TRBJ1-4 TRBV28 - CASSLPPGAREQQNEKLFF
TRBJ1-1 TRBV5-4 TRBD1 CASSSLGGGETEAFF
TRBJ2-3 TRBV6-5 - CASSGPHWGDTQYF
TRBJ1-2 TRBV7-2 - CASLIPTESYGYTF
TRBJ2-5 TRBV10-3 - CAVGIAEQETQYF
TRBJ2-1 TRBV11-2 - CASSLSSGSYNEQFF
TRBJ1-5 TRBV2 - CASSEARGLYNQPQHF
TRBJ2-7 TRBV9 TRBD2 CASSETGGRPYEQYF
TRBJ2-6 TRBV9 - CASSVGGTGANVLTF
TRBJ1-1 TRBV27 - CASSLGGGNTEAFF
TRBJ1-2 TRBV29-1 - CSVEDRHSSSRNYGYTF
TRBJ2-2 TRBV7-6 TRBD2 CASSHPVLRGGLGGMGELFF
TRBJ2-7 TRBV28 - CASSLLSSRTGEQYF
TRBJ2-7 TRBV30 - CAWTHGGASEQYF
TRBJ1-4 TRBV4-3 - CASSQDGPVNEKLFF